These 16 T cell receptor beta chains were all obtained from the same sample, sequenced in a study of T-cell reconstitution after alpha-beta-depleted transplantation in children. A library of TCRbeta sequences, prepared with unique molecular identifiers, was generated. MiXCR, applied by TCRdb to the PCR reads, yields one record per CDR3 protein. This sample carries hundreds of thousands of distinct CDR3 sequences, over 10% of them seen once, and the ten largest clones take 2% to 2.5%. Sample: PBMCs, mostly from graft donor cells, taken 360 days after TCRalphabeta/CD19-depleted stem cell transplant. All receptors derive from a male patient under 18 who had a stem cell transplant for acute myeloid leukemia, so the T cells may come from the graft donor.

This clonotype was picked up a small number of times. This chain joins TRBV14 and TRBJ2-7; 8 bases align to TRBD2. Trimming cost V 4 bases and J 2 bases; bases outside gene matches: 7. This CDR3 contains 15 residues. Germline CDR1 is SGHDN and CDR2 is FVKESK. CDR3 nucleotides: TGTGCCAGCAGCCCCACGGGACTAGGGGCCTACGAGCAGTACTTC. It codes for CASSPTGLGAYEQYF. The full variable domain, its missing parts supplied by reference TRBV14 and TRBJ2-7, is EAGVTQFPSHSVIEKGQTVTLRCDPISGHDNLYWYRRVMGKEIKFLLHFVKESKQDESGMPNNRFLAERTGGTYSTLKVQPAELEDSGVYFCASSPTGLGAYEQYFGPGTRLTVT.

V gene TRBV5-1 combines with J gene TRBJ2-2; D assignment may be TRBD1 or TRBD2 (6 bases each). Germline V gives CDR1 SGHRS, CDR2 YFSETQ. V was pared by 4 bases and J by 7 bases, with 11 bases between. This CDR3 contains 13 residues. CDR3: CASSPGDNGELFF. CDR3 coding DNA: TGCGCCAGCAGCCCGGGGGACAACGGGGAGCTGTTTTTT.

V gene TRBV18 combines with J gene TRBJ2-1; D is unresolved. This CDR3 has 12 amino acids. Germline CDR1 is KGHSH and CDR2 is LQKENI. V gave up 5 bases and J gave up 7 bases, with 9 bases separating them. The CDR3 here is CASSTDTNEQFF. CDR3 sequence (DNA): TGTGCCAGCTCAACCGACACAAATGAGCAGTTCTTC.

The chain links TRBV5-1 to TRBJ2-1; TRBD1 matches at 9 bases. This CDR3 has 17 residues. Looked up from germline, CDR1 is SGHRS and CDR2 is YFSETQ. After removal of 4 bases from V and 1 base from J, the junction contained 9 bases not matched to a gene. CDR3 nucleotides: TGCGCCAGCAGCCACCGGGACAGGGACTTTTCCTACAATGAGCAGTTCTTC. Its translation: CASSHRDRDFSYNEQFF.

The V and J genes are TRBV7-6 and TRBJ1-3; no clear D gene. CDR3 length: 16 amino acids. Germline assignment: CDR1 SGHVS and CDR2 FNYEAQ. Trimming pared 1 base from V and 0 bases from J, leaving 10 bases between. CDR3: CASSLGMRVSGNTIYF. CDR3 DNA sequence: TGTGCCAGCAGCTTAGGGATGAGGGTCTCTGGAAACACCATATATTTT.

The chain joins TRBV6-5 to TRBJ2-1; 10 nucleotides align to TRBD2. The junction had 12 bases not matched to a gene; V was cut back by 0 bases and J by 7 bases. This CDR3 comprises 18 residues. Germline V gene lookup returns CDR1 MNHEY and CDR2 SVGAGI. The CDR3 reads CASSYSTPSGRAVNEQFF. The CDR3 coding sequence is TGTGCCAGCAGTTACTCGACACCCAGCGGGAGGGCCGTTAATGAGCAGTTCTTC.

This chain joins TRBV10-3 and TRBJ2-5; weak D call: TRBD1 (6 bases). The V end lost 3 bases, the J end lost 5 bases, and 19 bases lay between the germline ends. Germline CDR1 is ENHRY and CDR2 is SYGVKD. The CDR3 is made up of 16 amino acids. The chain's CDR3 is CAISEPAHSRGETQYF. DNA for the CDR3: TGTGCCATCAGTGAACCGGCCCACTCGAGGGGGGAGACCCAGTACTTC.

This clonotype was picked up a small number of times. The rearrangement uses TRBV6-2 or TRBV6-3 and TRBJ2-1, with TRBD1 as a possible D gene (5 bases). CDR1 MNHEY and CDR2 SVGEGT come from the germline V gene. The CDR3 has 18 residues. Trimming removed 0 bases from V and 2 bases from J, with 17 bases in between. For the CDR3, the DNA is TGTGCCAGCAGTTACTCGGGTGACAGTTACTCAACCTACAATGAGCAGTTCTTC. Translated: CASSYSGDSYSTYNEQFF.

The CDR3 DNA is TGTGCCAGTAGTACCCCCCCAGAGACCCAGTACTTC. It encodes CASSTPPETQYF. The V gene is TRBV19, the J gene TRBJ2-5; D call uncertain. CDR1 is LNHDA, CDR2 SQIVND, per germline (reference sequence). V gave up 4 bases and J gave up 4 bases, with 7 bases separating them. The CDR3 runs to 12 residues.

This clonotype was observed a few times. The DNA of the CDR3 is TGTGCCAGCCTGCACCAAGAGACCCAGTACTTC. It specifies CASLHQETQYF. This sequence joins TRBV12-3 or TRBV12-4 and TRBJ2-5; unclear D gene. This CDR3 contains 11 residues. V was cut by 8 bases and J by 0 bases, with 4 bases left in between.

The J gene is TRBJ2-7, the V gene TRBV20-1, with D tentatively TRBD1 or TRBD2 (6 bases each). Germline V gene data show CDR1 as DFQATT and CDR2 as SNEGSKA (reference sequence). Trimming removed 3 bases at V and 5 bases at J, with 11 bases between. The CDR3 is 12 amino acids. The CDR3 loop reads CSARGGLDEQYF. In nucleotides, the CDR3 is TGCAGTGCTAGGGGGGGCCTGGACGAGCAGTACTTC.

This clonotype was detected a few times. The chain joins TRBV12-3 or TRBV12-4 to TRBJ2-7; D might be TRBD1 or TRBD2, each matching 6 bases. V lost 6 bases and J lost 0, with 24 bases in between. The CDR3 totals 18 residues. Here the CDR3 DNA reads TGTGCCAGCAGGCGGACCAGGGGCGATAGCGGAAGCTCCTACGAGCAGTACTTC. Its protein product is CASRRTRGDSGSSYEQYF.

There are a few counts of this clonotype. The rearrangement uses TRBV12-3 or TRBV12-4 and TRBJ1-6, with a tentative D call TRBD1 (5 bases). This CDR3 has 17 residues. V dropped 5 bases and J dropped 1 base, with 15 bases sitting between them. CDR3 sequence reads: CASSLYQGGSYNSPLHF. CDR3 bases: TGTGCCAGCAGTCTTTACCAGGGAGGGTCCTATAATTCACCCCTCCACTTT.

This sequence joins TRBV18 and TRBJ2-7, with TRBD2 matching over 7 bases. The trim removed 1 base at V and 7 bases at J, leaving 4 bases unmatched. CDR3 length: 13 residues. CDR1 and CDR2 from the germline V gene are KGHSH and LQKENI. The DNA of the CDR3 is TGTGCCAGCTCACCACTCGAAGCGGGGGAGCAGTACTTC. As protein: CASSPLEAGEQYF.

This clonotype came up a few times. The chain links TRBV28 to TRBJ2-7; TRBD2 is a possible D gene (6 bases). The germline V gene encodes CDR1 MDHEN and CDR2 SYDVKM. Trimming removed 6 bases at V and 5 bases at J, with 20 bases between. The CDR3 extends over 15 amino acids. The CDR3 sequence: CASRPTEEGRNEQYF. CDR3 DNA sequence: TGTGCCAGCAGACCAACCGAGGAGGGCAGGAACGAGCAGTACTTC. The whole variable domain, remainder taken from reference TRBV28 and TRBJ2-7, is DVKVTQSSRYLVKRTGEKVFLECVQDMDHENMFWYRQDPGLGLRLIYFSYDVKMKEKGDIPEGYSVSREKKERFSLILESASTNQTSMYLCASRPTEEGRNEQYFGPGTRLTVT.

V usage is TRBV7-9 and J usage is TRBJ2-5; D is undetermined. This CDR3 contains 12 residues. V gave up 8 bases and J gave up 5 bases, with 12 bases separating them. Germline values: CDR1 SEHNR, CDR2 FQNEAQ (reference sequence). The CDR3 nucleotides read TGTGCCAGCCGGACCCTGAGGGAGACCCAGTACTTC. Its protein product is CASRTLRETQYF. Together with reference TRBV7-9 and TRBJ2-5, the CDR3 gives the full variable domain: DTGVSQNPRHKITKRGQNVTFRCDPISEHNRLYWYRQTLGQGPEFLTYFQNEAQLEKSRLLSDRFSAERPKGSFSTLEIQRTEQGDSAMYLCASRTLRETQYFGPGTRLLVL.